This entry features one TCR beta chain sequence. The data derive from a study of blood T cell repertoires in COVID-19. Study background: From the United States, Italy and Spain came samples of acute and convalescent COVID-19. The cDNA or gDNA used as material had been derived from T cells, B-cell-depleted T cells, or PBMCs.

With 5 bases removed from V and 2 bases from J, the gap between germline ends came to 13 bases. The length of the CDR3 is 14 residues. CDR1 is SGHTA and CDR2 is FQGTGA in the germline V gene. Enrolment of Seattle patients took place during active infection, and they were followed longitudinally. Original methodology: Estimates of nucleated cell counts were drawn from the amplification of reference gene primers. TCRdb's table, derived via immunoSEQ multiplex PCR, lists solely in-frame clones and lacks some. For V, J and clone size, that table is used; D and trimming come from the DNA. The top ten hold around 6.8% of the sample, which has 300,000 to 350,000 clones, around 90% seen once.

The receptor was isolated from a woman aged 25 to 39 with COVID-19, enrolled during active disease. The chain couples TRBV7-3 to TRBJ2-7; a weak D match, TRBD1 (5 bases). Specimen: peripheral blood. In DNA form, the CDR3 reads TGTGCCAGCAGCACCCCAGGGAATCCCTACGAGCAGTACTTC. Translating gives CASSTPGNPYEQYF.